Detailed here is one T cell receptor beta chain. This clone was seen a handful of times. Its recognized antigen is unknown. The junction differs from germline at one of its ends, possibly a read error. No treatment had been received by any patient before thyroid surgery. Using T-cell receptor beta sequencing, the study looked back at clinical samples from patients collected from about 2011 to 2019. Counted from cysteine to phenylalanine, this CDR3 has 13 amino acids. Only the CDR3 DNA stays, 39 bases, in frame from base 1. The sample is drawn from a study of metastatic and nonmetastatic thyroid tumors (dated by TCRdb to 2018 to 2020). At the level of the whole study: The researchers compared repertoires between peripheral blood samples and tumor or nodule tissue samples from patients with malignant or benign thyroid disease.

The library was produced with PCR. TCRdb names Illumina HiSeq 4000 as the instrument used. The TCR beta-chain CDR3 region of each patient was profiled by high-throughput sequencing. For the original study's pipeline: CDR3 differences across clinicopathological groups were used to build a classifier for discriminating distant-metastatic papillary thyroid cancer patients. The Shannon index was used to assess repertoire diversity, and the Morisita-Horn index was used to assess tumor-blood repertoire similarity. TCRdb applied fastp at Q25 and MiXCR to the public reads, then kept only in-frame beta chains. The V and J calls follow TCRdb's processing rather than the paper's. This sample gives tens of thousands of clones in total; approximately 19% of them show up just once. The ten most abundant clones make up around 18% of the sample. Findings and caveats that apply to the study as a whole: In both blood and tumor samples, TCR beta diversity was reported to be significantly higher in malignant tumors than in benign nodules.

This sequence uses TRBV12-3 or TRBV12-4 and TRBJ2-3; the D gene lacks a confident call. This TCR came from a female donor with papillary thyroid cancer or a benign thyroid nodule (not recorded which). Some clones in this sample may be carry-over from other donors' samples. Material: blood. The CDR3: CASSSVLLDTQYF. The bases read TGTGCCAGCAGTTCCGTCCTTCTAGATACTCAGTATTTT.